What follows is one TCR beta chain and its context. The entry originates in a study of blood T cell repertoires in COVID-19. Overall study context: Sites in the United States, Italy and Spain provided acute and convalescent COVID-19 samples.

Clinical history reported by participants formed the basis on which cohorts were assigned. Germline CDR1 is SEHNR and CDR2 is FQNEAQ (reference sequence). The CDR3 loop spans 16 amino acids. V dropped 2 bases and J dropped 3; count of bases not matched to a gene: 7. Profiling relied on immunoSEQ multiplex PCR, and the TCRdb table lists in-frame clones only, not all of them. The sample lists approximately 250,000 clones; approximately 82% were seen once. The sample taken for sequencing was PBMCs or T cells enriched from blood (not recorded which). The rearrangement uses TRBV7-9 and TRBJ2-1, with 7 bases aligning to TRBD2. This TCR was sampled from a man aged 35 to 55 who had recovered from COVID-19. The CDR3 loop reads CASSLTAGILYNEQFF. The CDR3 DNA follows: TGTGCCAGCAGCTTAACAGCGGGGATTCTCTACAATGAGCAGTTCTTC.